This T cell receptor (beta chain) was profiled in a study of T-cell memory formation after mild COVID-19. About the study: Clustering of TCRs was largely donor specific. Study-wide results and caveats: Pre-infection memory harbored some responding clones, suggesting cross-reactive memory joined. From day 15 to 85, contracting clones were balanced between CD4 and CD8, whereas later expanders leaned toward CD4+. CD4+ contracting clones were mainly CM and EM; CD8+ ones, EMRA.

Between the trimmed V and J ends, which lost 5 bases and 0 bases, there was a span of 11 bases. Germline V lookup: CDR1 SGHRS, CDR2 YFSETQ. This CDR3 comprises 14 residues. This clonotype was seen a handful of times. Antigen: not known. TCRdb re-analysed the 5' RACE reads in MiXCR, keeping a single row per CDR3 protein. The sample holds nearly 350,000 distinct CDR3 sequences; about an eighth are singletons and the top ten take about a fifth. The receptor was derived from a man between 18 and 35 years old who had mild COVID-19 (a few samples of this study predate the infection). Cell type and time point are not known. The genes are TRBV5-1 and TRBJ1-1; possible D gene TRBD1, 5 bases. Sequencing used PBMCs or a T cell subset sorted from them (not recorded which). DNA of the CDR3: TGCGCCAGCAGAAAGCAGGACATGAACACTGAAGCTTTCTTT. This translates into CASRKQDMNTEAFF.